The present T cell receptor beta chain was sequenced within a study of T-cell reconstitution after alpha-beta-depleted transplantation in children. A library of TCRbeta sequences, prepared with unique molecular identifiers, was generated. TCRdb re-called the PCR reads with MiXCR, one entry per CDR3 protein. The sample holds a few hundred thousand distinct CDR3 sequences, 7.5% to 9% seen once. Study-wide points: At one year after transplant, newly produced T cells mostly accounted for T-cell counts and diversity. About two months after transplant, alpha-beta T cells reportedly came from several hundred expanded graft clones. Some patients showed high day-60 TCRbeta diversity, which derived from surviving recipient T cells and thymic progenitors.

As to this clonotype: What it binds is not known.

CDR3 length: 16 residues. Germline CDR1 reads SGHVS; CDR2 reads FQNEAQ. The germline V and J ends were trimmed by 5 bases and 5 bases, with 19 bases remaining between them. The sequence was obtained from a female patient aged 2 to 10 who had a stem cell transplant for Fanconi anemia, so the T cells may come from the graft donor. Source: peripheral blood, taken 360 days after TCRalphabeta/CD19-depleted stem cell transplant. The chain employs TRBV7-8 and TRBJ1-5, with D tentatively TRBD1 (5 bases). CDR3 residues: CASSKGPGGFDQPQHF. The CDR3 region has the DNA TGTGCCAGCAGCAAAGGACCGGGGGGATTCGATCAGCCCCAGCATTTT.